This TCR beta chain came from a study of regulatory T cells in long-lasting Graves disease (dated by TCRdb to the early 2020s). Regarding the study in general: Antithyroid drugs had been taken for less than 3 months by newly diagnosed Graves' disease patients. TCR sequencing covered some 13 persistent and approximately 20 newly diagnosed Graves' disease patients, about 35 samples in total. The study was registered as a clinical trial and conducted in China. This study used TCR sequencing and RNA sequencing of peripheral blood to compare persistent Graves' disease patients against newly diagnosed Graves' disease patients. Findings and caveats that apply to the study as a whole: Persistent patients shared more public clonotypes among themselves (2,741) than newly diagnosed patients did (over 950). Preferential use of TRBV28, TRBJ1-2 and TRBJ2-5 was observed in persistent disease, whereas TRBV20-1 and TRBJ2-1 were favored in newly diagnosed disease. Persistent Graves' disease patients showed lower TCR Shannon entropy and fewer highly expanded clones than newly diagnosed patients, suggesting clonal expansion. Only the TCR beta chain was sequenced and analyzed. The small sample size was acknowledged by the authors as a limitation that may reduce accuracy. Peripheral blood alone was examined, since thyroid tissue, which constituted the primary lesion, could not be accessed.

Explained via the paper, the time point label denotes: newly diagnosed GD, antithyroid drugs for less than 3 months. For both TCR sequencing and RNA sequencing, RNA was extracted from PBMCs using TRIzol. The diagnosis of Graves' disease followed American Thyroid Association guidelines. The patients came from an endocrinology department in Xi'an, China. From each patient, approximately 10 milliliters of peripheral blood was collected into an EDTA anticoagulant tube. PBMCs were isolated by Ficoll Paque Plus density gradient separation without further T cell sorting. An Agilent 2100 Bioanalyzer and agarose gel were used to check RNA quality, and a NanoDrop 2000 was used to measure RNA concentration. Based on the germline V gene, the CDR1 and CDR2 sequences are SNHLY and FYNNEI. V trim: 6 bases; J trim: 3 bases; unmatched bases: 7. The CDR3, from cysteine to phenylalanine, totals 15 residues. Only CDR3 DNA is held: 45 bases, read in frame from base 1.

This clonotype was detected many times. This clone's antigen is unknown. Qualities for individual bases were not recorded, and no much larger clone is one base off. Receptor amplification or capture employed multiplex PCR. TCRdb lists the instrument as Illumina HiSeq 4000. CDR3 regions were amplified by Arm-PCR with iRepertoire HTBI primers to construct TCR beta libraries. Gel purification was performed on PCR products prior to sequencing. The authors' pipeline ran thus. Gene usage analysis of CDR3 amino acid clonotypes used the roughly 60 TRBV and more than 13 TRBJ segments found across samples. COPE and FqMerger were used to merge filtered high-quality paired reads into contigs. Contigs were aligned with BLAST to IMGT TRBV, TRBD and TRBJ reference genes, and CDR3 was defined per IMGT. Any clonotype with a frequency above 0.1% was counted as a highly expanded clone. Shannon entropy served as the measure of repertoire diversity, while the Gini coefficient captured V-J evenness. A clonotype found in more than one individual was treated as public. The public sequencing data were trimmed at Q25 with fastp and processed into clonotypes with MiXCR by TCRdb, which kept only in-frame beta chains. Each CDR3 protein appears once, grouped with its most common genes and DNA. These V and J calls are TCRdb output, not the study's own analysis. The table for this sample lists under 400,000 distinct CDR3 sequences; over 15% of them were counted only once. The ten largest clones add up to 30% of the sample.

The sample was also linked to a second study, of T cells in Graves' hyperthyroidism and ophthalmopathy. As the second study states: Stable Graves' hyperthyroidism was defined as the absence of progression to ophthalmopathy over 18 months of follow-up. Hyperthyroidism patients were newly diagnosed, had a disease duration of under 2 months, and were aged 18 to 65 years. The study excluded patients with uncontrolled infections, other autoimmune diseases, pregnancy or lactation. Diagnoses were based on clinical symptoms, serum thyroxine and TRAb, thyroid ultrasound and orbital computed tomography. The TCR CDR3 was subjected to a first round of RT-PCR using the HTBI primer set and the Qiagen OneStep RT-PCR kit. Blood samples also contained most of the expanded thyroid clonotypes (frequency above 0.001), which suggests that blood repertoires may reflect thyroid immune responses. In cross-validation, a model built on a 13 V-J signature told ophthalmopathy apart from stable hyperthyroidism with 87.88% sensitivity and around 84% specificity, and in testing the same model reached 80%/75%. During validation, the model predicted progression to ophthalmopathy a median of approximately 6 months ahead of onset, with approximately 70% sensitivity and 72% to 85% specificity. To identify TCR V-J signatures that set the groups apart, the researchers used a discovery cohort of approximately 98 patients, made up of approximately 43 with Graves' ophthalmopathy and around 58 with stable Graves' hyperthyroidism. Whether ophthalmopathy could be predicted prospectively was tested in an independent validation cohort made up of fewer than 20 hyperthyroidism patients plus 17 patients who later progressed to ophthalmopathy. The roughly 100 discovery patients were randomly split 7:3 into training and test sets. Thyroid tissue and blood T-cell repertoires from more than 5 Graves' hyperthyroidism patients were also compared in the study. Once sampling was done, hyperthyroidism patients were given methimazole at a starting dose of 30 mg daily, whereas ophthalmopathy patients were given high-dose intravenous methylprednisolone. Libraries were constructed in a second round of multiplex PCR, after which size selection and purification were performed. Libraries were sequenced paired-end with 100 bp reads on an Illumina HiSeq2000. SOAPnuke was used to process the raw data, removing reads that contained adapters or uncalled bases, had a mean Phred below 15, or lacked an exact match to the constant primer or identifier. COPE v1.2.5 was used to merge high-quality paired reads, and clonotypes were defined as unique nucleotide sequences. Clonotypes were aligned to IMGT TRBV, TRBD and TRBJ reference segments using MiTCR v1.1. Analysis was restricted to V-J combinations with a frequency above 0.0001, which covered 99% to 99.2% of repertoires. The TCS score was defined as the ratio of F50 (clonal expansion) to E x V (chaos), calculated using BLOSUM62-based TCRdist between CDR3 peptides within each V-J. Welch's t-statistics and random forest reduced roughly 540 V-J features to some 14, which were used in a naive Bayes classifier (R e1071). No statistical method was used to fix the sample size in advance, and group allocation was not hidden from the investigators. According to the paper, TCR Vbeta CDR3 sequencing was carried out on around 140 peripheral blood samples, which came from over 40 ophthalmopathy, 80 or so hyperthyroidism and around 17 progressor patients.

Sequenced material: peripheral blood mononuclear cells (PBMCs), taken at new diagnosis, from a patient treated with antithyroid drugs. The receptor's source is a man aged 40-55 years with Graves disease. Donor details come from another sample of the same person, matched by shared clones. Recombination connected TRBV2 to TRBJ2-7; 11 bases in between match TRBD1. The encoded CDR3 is CASRQDRGQHYEQYF. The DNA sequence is TGTGCCAGCAGACAGGACAGGGGGCAGCACTACGAGCAGTACTTC.